These 23 T cell receptor beta chains originate from one sample sequenced in a study of blood T cell repertoires in COVID-19. Sequencing used immunoSEQ multiplex PCR; TCRdb keeps in-frame clones, though not all of them. Of about 440,000 clones listed, approximately 90% are singletons. Material: peripheral blood. These receptor sequences come from a woman aged 25-40 years with acute or convalescent COVID-19.

This clone has more than one count but fewer than ten. This chain links TRBV6-1 with TRBJ2-7, with 13 bases aligning to TRBD2. The CDR3 consists of 15 residues. Germline CDR1 is MNHNS and CDR2 is SASEGT. With 3 bases clipped from V and 4 bases from J, the junction kept 3 bases outside the gene matches. The CDR3 DNA is TGTGCCAGCAGTGACCGGACTAGCGGGGGTTACGAGCAGTACTTC. The encoded protein is CASSDRTSGGYEQYF.

The chain recombines TRBV7-2 with TRBJ1-1; maybe TRBD1 (6 bases). CDR1 and CDR2 (germline): SGHTA, FQGNSA. Trimming removed 4 bases from V and 5 bases from J, with 14 bases in between. The CDR3 has 14 amino acids. Here the CDR3 reads CASSSQGLGTEAFF. The CDR3 DNA is TGTGCCAGCAGCTCACAGGGTCTAGGGACTGAAGCTTTCTTT.

The rearrangement joins TRBV3-1 (or the pseudogene TRBV3-2) to TRBJ2-1; 9 bases are shared with TRBD2. The germline gives CDR1 LGHDT, CDR2 YNNKEL (reference sequence). J gave up 4 bases and V 4 bases, and 8 bases lay outside the gene matches. The CDR3 runs 16 residues. The CDR3 protein is CASSPRLAVRYNEQFF. For the CDR3, the DNA is TGTGCCAGCAGCCCTAGACTAGCGGTAAGATACAATGAGCAGTTCTTC.

The CDR3 coding sequence is TGTGCCAGCAGCTTAGCCCCGGACAGGGTAGCCGAGCAGTACTTC. It translates to CASSLAPDRVAEQYF. The rearrangement joins TRBV7-2 to TRBJ2-7, with 8 positions matching TRBD1. Per the germline V gene, CDR1 is SGHTA and CDR2 is FQGNSA. The CDR3 contains 15 residues. V was clipped by 0 bases and J by 6 bases; unmatched bases: 7.

About this clone itself: Other DNA sequences in this sample translate to the same CDR3. This rearrangement joins TRBV19 to TRBJ1-5; 8 nucleotides line up with TRBD1. The V segment lost 3 bases and the J segment 4 bases; nucleotides outside the gene matches: 2. Germline CDR1 LNHDA, CDR2 SQIVND (reference sequence). This CDR3 has 14 residues. The CDR3 DNA reads TGTGCCAGTAGTATCGGACAGGGAAATCAGCCCCAGCATTTT. Translation: CASSIGQGNQPQHF.

This chain links TRBV12-5 with TRBJ1-4, with D perhaps TRBD1 (5 bases). V lost 5 bases and J lost 6, with 13 bases in between. CDR1 LGHNT and CDR2 FRNRAP come from the germline V gene. The CDR3 is 14 residues long. The CDR3 spells CASGQGGTYEKLFF. The CDR3 DNA reads as TGTGCTAGTGGTCAGGGCGGGACCTATGAAAAACTGTTTTTT.

V usage is TRBV4-2 and J usage is TRBJ2-5; 12 bases fit TRBD2. With 8 bases clipped from V and 6 bases from J, the junction kept 13 bases outside the gene matches. The CDR3 is 16 residues long. The V gene's germline CDR1 is LGHNA and CDR2 YNFKEQ. The CDR3 protein is CASPTSGGLGGKTQYF. Written as DNA, the CDR3 is TGTGCCAGCCCGACTAGCGGGGGTCTCGGGGGGAAGACCCAGTACTTC.

The rearrangement links TRBV5-4 to TRBJ2-5, with 7 bases lining up with TRBD1. Germline CDR1 reads SGHNT; CDR2 reads YYREEE (reference sequence). Trimming at V came to 4 bases and at J to 3 bases, leaving 15 bases not matched to a gene. The CDR3 is 17 amino acids. CDR3: CASSTYTGAVGKETQYF. CDR3 sequence (DNA): TGTGCCAGCAGCACCTACACAGGGGCCGTTGGGAAAGAGACCCAGTACTTC.

The chain is built from TRBV5-5 and TRBJ2-2; D not certain. The CDR3 covers 14 residues. Germline CDR1 is SGHKS and CDR2 is YYEKEE (reference sequence). V shed 1 base and J shed 4 bases, with 8 bases lying between them. The CDR3 nucleotides read TGTGCCAGCAGCTTGTCAGGTACCACCGGGGAGCTGTTTTTT. This codes for CASSLSGTTGELFF.

V usage is TRBV5-6 and J usage is TRBJ1-5; tentative D call: TRBD1 (6 bases). Looked up from germline, CDR1 is SGHDT and CDR2 is YYEEEE. V lost 4 bases and J lost 7, with 12 bases in between. This CDR3 has 13 amino acids. As DNA, the CDR3 is TGTGCCAGCAGCCTAGGGGGGGGCCAGCCCCAGCATTTT. This gives the protein CASSLGGGQPQHF.

The rearrangement uses TRBV2 and TRBJ2-7, with 11 nucleotides matching TRBD2. The length of the CDR3 is 14 residues. The junction had 4 bases not matched to a gene; V was cut back by 6 bases and J by 3 bases. CDR1 is SNHLY, CDR2 FYNNEI, per germline. The CDR3 spells CASSSGLAGYEQYF. DNA for the CDR3: TGTGCCAGCAGCTCCGGACTAGCGGGCTACGAGCAGTACTTC.

The chain couples TRBV5-4 to TRBJ2-5, with TRBD1 matching 9 bases. The junction had 3 bases not matched to a gene; V was cut back by 4 bases and J by 5 bases. The CDR3 length is 13 residues. In germline, CDR1 is SGHNT, CDR2 YYREEE (reference sequence). CDR3 coding DNA: TGTGCCAGCAGCGGGACAGGGTTGGAGACCCAGTACTTC. Residues: CASSGTGLETQYF.

The chain employs TRBV9 and TRBJ1-4; D not resolved. The CDR3 is made up of 13 amino acids. The germline V and J ends were trimmed by 3 bases and 8 bases, with 11 bases remaining between them. Germline V lookup: CDR1 SGDLS, CDR2 YYNGEE. The CDR3 is CASSAHDGEKLFF. Written as DNA, the CDR3 is TGTGCCAGCAGCGCCCATGACGGGGAAAAACTGTTTTTT. The full variable domain, completed using reference TRBV9 and TRBJ1-4, is DSGVTQTPKHLITATGQRVTLRCSPRSGDLSVYWYQQSLDQGLQFLIQYYNGEERAKGNILERFSAQQFPDLHSELNLSSLELGDSALYFCASSAHDGEKLFFGSGTQLSVL.

The chain recombines TRBV19 with TRBJ2-4; tentatively, D is TRBD1 (6 bases). This CDR3 spans 14 amino acids. Trimming took off 8 bases at V and 0 bases at J, with 11 bases between the two ends. Per the germline V gene, CDR1 is LNHDA and CDR2 is SQIVND (reference sequence). CDR3 sequence (DNA): TGTGCCAGTCCGGGACACTTAGCCAAAAACATTCAGTACTTC. Translating gives CASPGHLAKNIQYF.

V usage is TRBV28 and J usage is TRBJ1-2, with D perhaps TRBD1 (5 bases). Trimming stripped 8 bases from V and 4 bases from J, with 11 bases between. This CDR3 spans 12 amino acids. Germline values: CDR1 MDHEN, CDR2 SYDVKM. This chain's CDR3 is CASVGGGYGYTF. The CDR3 DNA follows: TGTGCCAGCGTCGGGGGGGGCTATGGCTACACCTTC.

The chain has TRBV3-1 (or the pseudogene TRBV3-2) and TRBJ2-3; D gene ambiguous. CDR1 is LGHDT and CDR2 is YNNKEL in the germline V gene (reference sequence). V was pared by 0 bases and J by 1 base, with 5 bases between. This CDR3 region has 14 residues. DNA for the CDR3: TGTGCCAGCAGCCAAGAATATGGCACAGATACGCAGTATTTT. It specifies CASSQEYGTDTQYF.

The rearrangement links TRBV14 to TRBJ2-1; 13 bases align to TRBD2. Germline CDR1 is SGHDN and CDR2 is FVKESK. This CDR3 contains 15 residues. J lost 7 bases, V lost 5 bases, and 5 bases had no gene match. The CDR3 DNA follows: TGTGCCAGCAGCTTACTAGCGGGGGGGCCGAATGAGCAGTTCTTC. Its translation: CASSLLAGGPNEQFF. Full variable domain (outside the CDR3, taken from reference TRBV14 and TRBJ2-1): EAGVTQFPSHSVIEKGQTVTLRCDPISGHDNLYWYRRVMGKEIKFLLHFVKESKQDESGMPNNRFLAERTGGTYSTLKVQPAELEDSGVYFCASSLLAGGPNEQFFGPGTRLTVL.

The gene calls are TRBV19 and TRBJ1-1; D gene ambiguous. Per the germline V gene, CDR1 is LNHDA and CDR2 is SQIVND (reference sequence). The CDR3 is 14 residues long. The ends were cut back, 6 bases at V and 0 bases at J, with 11 bases in the middle. CDR3 nucleotides: TGTGCCAGTAGAGAAGGGAGTATGAACACTGAAGCTTTCTTT. Translating gives CASREGSMNTEAFF.

The chain links TRBV11-2 to TRBJ2-6, with a possible D match to TRBD1 (6 bases). The length of the CDR3 is 15 residues. Germline values: CDR1 SGHAT, CDR2 FQNNGV. The V end lost 5 bases, the J end lost 2 bases, and 10 bases lay between the germline ends. CDR3 in amino acids: CASSIRGAGANVLTF. CDR3 DNA sequence: TGTGCCAGCAGCATCAGGGGCGCTGGGGCCAACGTCCTGACTTTC.

The gene calls are TRBV20-1 and TRBJ2-1; D call uncertain. This CDR3 is built from 13 residues. Trimming shortened V by 3 bases and J by 7 bases, and 13 bases separated the two germline ends. Germline values: CDR1 DFQATT, CDR2 SNEGSKA (reference sequence). In nucleotides, the CDR3 is TGCAGTGCTAGTAAAACAGAAATTAATGAGCAGTTCTTC. Translated: CSASKTEINEQFF.

The chain recombines TRBV28 with TRBJ2-2; 9 nucleotides agree with TRBD1. Unmatched junction bases numbered 7, after V lost 5 bases and J lost 6 bases. Germline lookup yields CDR1 MDHEN and CDR2 SYDVKM. The CDR3 spans 15 residues. CDR3 sequence (DNA): TGTGCCAGCAGTGGCCGGGACAGGGCGTCCGGGGAGCTGTTTTTT. This translates into CASSGRDRASGELFF.

CDR3 amino acids: CASSPTVSSGNTIYF. CDR3 coding DNA: TGTGCCAGCAGTCCAACAGTGAGCTCTGGAAACACCATATATTTT. The V and J genes are TRBV27 and TRBJ1-3; D call uncertain. There are 15 residues in the CDR3. Trimming shortened V by 5 bases and J by 0 bases, and 11 bases separated the two germline ends. Germline lookup yields CDR1 MNHEY and CDR2 SMNVEV (reference sequence).

This chain uses TRBV5-1 with TRBJ2-5; 12 nucleotides match TRBD2. V shed 4 bases, J shed 2 bases, and the junction held 6 bases outside the gene matches. The CDR3 totals 16 residues. CDR1 and CDR2 (germline): SGHRS, YFSETQ. The CDR3 region is CASSVGLAGTQETQYF. CDR3 DNA sequence: TGCGCCAGCAGCGTTGGACTAGCGGGGACTCAAGAGACCCAGTACTTC.